One sample yielded the 21 T cell receptor beta chains listed below, sequenced in a study of CD8 T cells in ankylosing spondylitis. Broader study findings: What seemed typical of ankylosing spondylitis blood was a TCR beta motif built from roughly 8 highly homologous variants.

TCRdb called the 5' RACE reads again in MiXCR, with one record for every CDR3 protein. The sample lists about 340,000 distinct CDR3 sequences; 7.5% to 9% were seen once. Antigen specificity for these receptors is unknown. Input material: blood, either unsorted or a sorted T cell fraction (not recorded which). All receptors derive from a male donor with ankylosing spondylitis.

The chain carries TRBV4-1 and TRBJ2-7; 8 bases agree with TRBD2. Germline V gene sequence: CDR1 MGHRA, CDR2 YSYEKL. This CDR3 has 16 amino acids. Trimming removed 2 bases from V and 1 base from J; junction bases left unmatched: 7. CDR3 loop: CASSQTTSGNSYEQYF. The CDR3 nucleotides are TGCGCCAGCAGCCAAACAACTAGCGGTAATTCCTACGAGCAGTACTTC.

This clonotype was observed a handful of times. The rearrangement links TRBV7-8 to TRBJ2-3; D gene ambiguous. Germline V gene data show CDR1 as SGHVS and CDR2 as FQNEAQ. There are 15 residues in the CDR3. The V end was cut by 5 bases, the J end by 3 bases, with 15 bases between. The CDR3 sequence: CASSPIPQRTDTQYF. For the CDR3, the DNA is TGTGCCAGCAGCCCCATACCTCAGAGAACAGATACGCAGTATTTT.

The J gene is TRBJ2-1, the V gene TRBV28; the match to TRBD1 covers 9 bases. The CDR3 consists of 22 residues. Germline CDR1 is MDHEN and CDR2 is SYDVKM. Losses at the gene ends were 2 bases for V and 6 bases for J; bases not matched to a gene: 26. This CDR3 reads CASSLIIGRDRVSARALNEQFF. DNA of the CDR3: TGTGCCAGCAGTTTAATTATTGGGCGGGACAGGGTTTCAGCTAGAGCCCTCAATGAGCAGTTCTTC.

The V call is TRBV3-1, the J call TRBJ2-2; a possible D gene is TRBD1 (5 bases). Trimming took off 2 bases at V and 4 bases at J, with 8 bases between the two ends. The germline gives CDR1 LGHDT, CDR2 YNNKEL (reference sequence). This CDR3 contains 14 residues. The CDR3 protein is CASSQWGVTGELFF. DNA for the CDR3: TGTGCCAGCAGCCAATGGGGCGTCACCGGGGAGCTGTTTTTT.

The chain recombines TRBV27 with TRBJ2-1, with 8 bases matching TRBD2. This CDR3 region has 15 residues. J was trimmed by 2 bases and V by 6 bases; bases with no gene match: 6. The germline V gene encodes CDR1 MNHEY and CDR2 SMNVEV (reference sequence). The CDR3 sequence: CASRSGSLPYNEQFF. Here the CDR3 DNA reads TGTGCCAGCAGGAGCGGGAGTCTCCCCTACAATGAGCAGTTCTTC.

This clonotype was observed at least ten times. V usage is TRBV12-3 or TRBV12-4 and J usage is TRBJ2-7, with TRBD1 as a possible D gene (5 bases). This CDR3 has 14 residues. V was trimmed by 4 bases and J by 5 bases, leaving 15 bases between them. The CDR3 loop reads CASSSRALKNEQYF. The DNA of the CDR3 is TGTGCCAGCAGTTCCAGGGCCCTGAAGAACGAGCAGTACTTC.

The table lists this clonotype with a count of one. This chain links TRBV20-1 with TRBJ2-5; D not certain. This CDR3 contains 15 residues. CDR1 and CDR2 from the germline V gene are DFQATT and SNEGSKA (reference sequence). The V gene lost 6 bases and the J gene lost 5 bases, with 22 bases spanning the gap. The CDR3 DNA follows: TGCAGTGCCGCTAGAGCCCCGGGCCCCCTGGAGACCCAGTACTTC. Translated, it gives CSAARAPGPLETQYF.

This clonotype has ten or more counts. The chain uses TRBV12-3 or TRBV12-4 and TRBJ2-3, with D uncertain. The CDR3 runs to 13 residues. V lost 4 bases and J lost 4, with 9 bases in between. CDR3 DNA: TGTGCCAGCAGTTACAACGTGGCAGATACGCAGTATTTT. It translates to CASSYNVADTQYF.

The chain combines TRBV5-1 with TRBJ1-1; D perhaps matches TRBD1 (5 bases). Germline V lookup: CDR1 SGHRS, CDR2 YFSETQ. Trimming cost V 5 bases and J 7 bases, with 24 bases left between them. This CDR3 has 16 residues. As DNA, the CDR3 is TGCGCCAGCAGTCTCAGGGTGGGGGAAGTCGGGATTGAAGCTTTCTTT. Encoded protein: CASSLRVGEVGIEAFF.

There are a few counts of this clonotype. The chain has TRBV28 and TRBJ2-1; TRBD2 is a possible D gene (7 bases). The CDR3 spans 15 residues. Germline V CDR1 and CDR2: MDHEN, SYDVKM. Trimming took 4 bases from V and 9 from J, leaving 19 bases between them. CDR3 loop: CASSSGGGIRGEQFF. The CDR3 bases are TGTGCCAGCAGTTCGGGGGGAGGGATCAGGGGTGAGCAGTTCTTC.

In this sample, this clonotype turned up many times. The chain combines TRBV15 with TRBJ2-4; 7 nucleotides match TRBD1. The CDR3 has 17 residues. CDR1 LNHNV and CDR2 YYDKDF come from the germline V gene (reference sequence). V shed 0 bases and J 4 bases; nucleotides not matched to a gene: 9. This CDR3 is CATSREPLGQLKNIQYF. In DNA form, the CDR3 reads TGTGCCACCAGCAGAGAACCCTTGGGACAGTTAAAAAACATTCAGTACTTC.

This clonotype was seen only a few times. The rearrangement uses TRBV28 and TRBJ2-6, with a weak D call TRBD1 (6 bases). V dropped 2 bases and J dropped 4 bases, with 15 bases sitting between them. The CDR3 totals 17 residues. Per germline, CDR1 MDHEN and CDR2 SYDVKM. The CDR3 spells CASSLTFTGFGANVLTF. CDR3 DNA: TGTGCCAGCAGTTTAACTTTTACAGGGTTCGGGGCCAACGTCCTGACTTTC.

This clonotype was counted a few times. The V and J genes are TRBV3-1 and TRBJ1-1; a possible D gene is TRBD1 (5 bases). Trimming pared 1 base from V and 1 base from J, leaving 10 bases between. In germline, CDR1 is LGHDT, CDR2 YNNKEL (reference sequence). CDR3 length: 15 residues. The CDR3 protein is CASSQVGTGNTEAFF. As DNA, the CDR3 is TGTGCCAGCAGCCAAGTAGGGACGGGGAACACTGAAGCTTTCTTT.

V is TRBV5-1 and J is TRBJ2-1, with 13 positions matching TRBD2. V shed 4 bases, J shed 10 bases, and the junction held 5 bases outside the gene matches. The CDR3 is made up of 14 amino acids. CDR1 is SGHRS, CDR2 YFSETQ, per germline. CDR3 sequence: CASSMTSGRSEQFF. The DNA for the CDR3 is TGCGCCAGCAGCATGACTAGCGGGAGGTCCGAGCAGTTCTTC.

This clonotype was seen repeatedly, ten times or more. The V and J genes are TRBV20-1 and TRBJ2-7; a weak D match, TRBD2 (6 bases). V lost 5 bases to trimming and J lost 5 bases, with 10 bases between them. This CDR3 comprises 11 residues. From germline, CDR1 is DFQATT and CDR2 SNEGSKA (reference sequence). The CDR3, as DNA: TGCAGTGCTTTAAGACTAGACGAGCAGTACTTC. Amino acids: CSALRLDEQYF.

This clonotype has a handful of counts. The DNA for the CDR3 is TGCGCCAGCAGCATAGGACCCCGAGGGGGAACAGATACGCAGTATTTT. Translating gives CASSIGPRGGTDTQYF. The chain joins TRBV5-1 to TRBJ2-3; D may be TRBD1 (6 bases). CDR1 is SGHRS, CDR2 YFSETQ, per germline. The CDR3 sequence is 16 residues long. V lost 4 bases and J lost 3, with 18 bases in between.

The chain is built from TRBV11-3 and TRBJ1-4; D ambiguous. The CDR3 loop spans 14 amino acids. V lost 9 bases, J lost 6 bases, and 17 bases lay in between. Germline assignment: CDR1 SGHNT and CDR2 YENEEA. CDR3 amino acids: CASCRSGTDEKLFF. In nucleotides, the CDR3 is TGTGCCAGTTGCCGCTCGGGAACGGATGAAAAACTGTTTTTT.

The chain carries TRBV20-1 and TRBJ1-5, with D possibly matching TRBD1 (6 bases). The germline V gene encodes CDR1 DFQATT and CDR2 SNEGSKA (reference sequence). This CDR3 is 15 amino acids long. V shed 0 bases and J shed 4 bases, with 13 bases lying between them. Here the CDR3 reads CSARDRTEVNQPQHF. CDR3 in DNA: TGCAGTGCTAGAGATCGGACAGAGGTTAATCAGCCCCAGCATTTT.

This clonotype was seen only a few times. The CDR3 loop reads CASREPGLAGPAKNIQYF. CDR3 bases: TGCGCCAGCAGAGAACCGGGACTAGCGGGACCGGCCAAAAACATTCAGTACTTC. The chain employs TRBV4-1 and TRBJ2-4; 13 bases are a match to TRBD2. V dropped 6 bases and J dropped 1; count of bases not matched to a gene: 9. The CDR3 loop spans 18 amino acids. Germline loops: CDR1 MGHRA, CDR2 YSYEKL.

The CDR3 protein is CASSLAAGNYEQYF. The CDR3 DNA is TGTGCCAGCAGTTTGGCAGCGGGAAACTACGAGCAGTACTTC. The rearrangement uses TRBV28 and TRBJ2-7; 7 bases are a match to TRBD2. The V segment lost 3 bases and the J segment 3 bases; nucleotides outside the gene matches: 5. Germline assignment: CDR1 MDHEN and CDR2 SYDVKM. This CDR3 has 14 amino acids.

The chain employs TRBV10-3 and TRBJ2-5; D is uncertain. From germline, CDR1 is ENHRY and CDR2 SYGVKD. This CDR3 has 13 amino acids. Trimming removed 2 bases at V and 3 bases at J, with 7 bases between. The CDR3 is CAISERAEETQYF. CDR3 in DNA: TGTGCCATCAGTGAGAGGGCAGAAGAGACCCAGTACTTC.